This T cell receptor beta chain stems from a study of CD8 T cells in Susac syndrome. Overall study findings and caveats: There was no clonal expansion in the CD4+ T cell repertoires of Susac syndrome.

Per the germline V gene, CDR1 is LNHDA and CDR2 is SQIVND (reference sequence). CDR3 length equals 13 residues. Germline trimming cut 7 bases from V and 8 bases from J; bases unmatched to any gene: 8. From blood CD8+ and CD4+ T cells, TCR beta sequences were generated. This clonotype is a singleton in its sample. Its antigen remains unidentified. Random hexamers were used to reverse transcribe about 0.45 to 1 ug of RNA. TCRdb reprocessed the immunoSEQ multiplex PCR reads with MiXCR, giving one entry per CDR3 protein. This sample has 150,000 to 190,000 distinct CDR3 sequences; roughly 96% occur once, and the top ten carry around 0.15%.

The clonotype was recovered from a human donor with Susac syndrome. The chain links TRBV19 to TRBJ1-5; 7 bases line up with TRBD1. Input material: CD4+ T cells from PBMCs. CDR3 sequence: CASTPGQPKPQHF. The CDR3 nucleotides are TGTGCCAGTACCCCGGGACAGCCAAAGCCCCAGCATTTT.